This record looks at one TCR beta chain sequence and its context. This record comes from a study of PD-1 blockade in classical Hodgkin lymphoma. CDR1 is LNHDA, CDR2 SQIVND, per germline (reference sequence). The CDR3 loop spans 15 amino acids. V lost 6 bases and J lost 3; bases outside the gene matches: 10. Some clones are missing from TCRdb's copy, which holds only in-frame ones; the method was immunoSEQ multiplex PCR. The sample contains around 6,200 clones, around four fifths of which appear only once. All trial patients relapsed after autologous stem cell transplantation. Magnetic negative selection purified CD4+ T cells from thawed PBMCs. Relapsed/refractory classical Hodgkin lymphoma patients had complete, partial or progressive responses.

The chain has TRBV19 and TRBJ1-2; TRBD1 matches 7 bases. The receptor was derived from a human donor with classical Hodgkin lymphoma. The sample was CD4+ T cells from blood, taken at baseline. The CDR3 DNA follows: TGTGCCAGTAGATCGGGGACAGCGGGGGACTATGGCTACACCTTC. Translation: CASRSGTAGDYGYTF.